Here is one T cell receptor beta chain with its context. These data come from a study of shared clonotypes between healthy human individuals. A CD45RA-negative memory subset and a CD45RA+ naive subset were separated from the CD4+ cells. The assay ran at deep level. Assay used: immunoSEQ multiplex PCR; TCRdb lists only in-frame clones, some missing. Of 300,000 to 350,000 clones in the sample, 70% to 75% were seen once. CDR3 size: 16 residues. The V gene's germline CDR1 is MNHEY and CDR2 SMNVEV (reference sequence). With 6 bases clipped from V and 4 bases from J, the junction kept 8 bases outside the gene matches.

This TCR derives from a man aged 25 to 40 in good health. This chain uses TRBV27 with TRBJ2-1; 11 bases fit TRBD1. Sequenced: memory CD4+ T cells sorted from blood. As for subset: CD45RA-negative fraction. CDR3 nucleotide sequence: TGTGCCAGCAGACCCATCCGGGACAGGGGGTACAATGAGCAGTTCTTC. This gives the protein CASRPIRDRGYNEQFF.